Below are 13 T cell receptor beta chains sequenced from a single sample in a study of spatial heterogeneity in lung cancer. TCRdb fed the 5' RACE reads into MiXCR, producing one record per CDR3 protein. The repertoire holds 15,000 to 20,000 distinct CDR3 sequences, with roughly 7.3% as singletons. This sample's time point: sample taken at primary tumor resection. Whole-study findings and limits: Mutation tallies in tumors tracked expanded intratumoral alpha and beta TCR counts.

Antigen specificity for these receptors is unknown. This sample comprised lung tumor tissue, obtained at surgery. These receptors came from a female donor with early-stage non-small cell lung cancer.

This clonotype has a count of ten or more. V is TRBV28 and J is TRBJ2-4, with unresolved D. The CDR3 contains 15 residues. Germline values: CDR1 MDHEN, CDR2 SYDVKM. With 5 bases removed from V and 0 bases from J, the gap between germline ends came to 11 bases. The CDR3 is CASSQAGVAKNIQYF. The DNA for the CDR3 is TGTGCCAGCAGTCAAGCTGGCGTAGCCAAAAACATTCAGTACTTC.

At least ten counts were recorded for this clonotype. The chain combines TRBV4-3 with TRBJ2-3; D not certain. Germline V gene sequence: CDR1 LGHNA, CDR2 YSLEER. CDR3 length: 17 residues. Trimming cost V 0 bases and J 1 base, with 14 bases left between them. CDR3 amino acids: CASSQEWGQGRTDTQYF. The CDR3 DNA sequence: TGCGCCAGCAGCCAAGAATGGGGTCAAGGGCGCACAGATACGCAGTATTTT.

CDR3: CASSSQGALSTGELFF. DNA for the CDR3: TGTGCCAGCAGCTCACAGGGGGCGCTTAGCACCGGGGAGCTGTTTTTT. The chain carries TRBV2 and TRBJ2-2, with 9 bases aligning to TRBD1. The CDR3 runs 16 residues. In germline, CDR1 is SNHLY, CDR2 FYNNEI. Losses at the gene ends were 6 bases for V and 4 bases for J; bases not matched to a gene: 9.

This clonotype has at least ten counts. This chain links TRBV7-8 with TRBJ2-1, with no clear D. CDR1 is SGHVS, CDR2 FQNEAQ, per germline. Trimming took off 2 bases at V and 4 bases at J, with 15 bases between the two ends. The CDR3 runs to 16 residues. CDR3 DNA: TGTGCCAGCAGCTTACCATCCACCCCATCTTACAATGAGCAGTTCTTC. It yields the protein CASSLPSTPSYNEQFF.

Many counts were recorded for this clonotype. Its ends do not fully match the called genes, so a read error is possible. The chain joins TRBV27 to TRBJ1-1; 8 positions agree with TRBD1. Per germline, CDR1 MNHEY and CDR2 SMNVEV (reference sequence). The CDR3 has 14 residues. The CDR3 loop is CASSLRTGNPEAFF. The CDR3 DNA sequence: TGTGCCAGCAGTCTACGGACAGGGAACCCTGAAGCTTTCTTT.

This clonotype was seen a few times. The V call is TRBV28, the J call TRBJ2-3; tentative D call: TRBD2 (6 bases). The CDR3 totals 13 residues. The germline V and J ends were trimmed by 2 bases and 6 bases, with 9 bases remaining between them. Germline-derived CDR1 and CDR2 are MDHEN and SYDVKM. The CDR3, as DNA: TGTGCCAGCAGTTTAGGCGGGATTGATACGCAGTATTTT. Translation gives CASSLGGIDTQYF.

This clonotype came up many times. The V call is TRBV12-3 or TRBV12-4, the J call TRBJ2-1; 8 bases agree with TRBD2. The CDR3 runs to 11 residues. The junction had 7 bases not matched to a gene; V was cut back by 6 bases and J by 15 bases. CDR3 sequence (DNA): TGTGCCAGCAGCCCGGGACTAGGAGTGTTCTTC. This codes for CASSPGLGVFF.

In this sample, this clonotype turned up a few times. V usage is TRBV30 and J usage is TRBJ2-3; 13 bases agree with TRBD2. This CDR3 is 16 amino acids long. The germline V gene encodes CDR1 GTSNPN and CDR2 SVGIG (reference sequence). With 1 base clipped from V and 3 bases from J, the junction kept 4 bases outside the gene matches. CDR3 DNA sequence: TGTGCCTGGAGTGGAGGGACTAGCGGGGAAACAGATACGCAGTATTTT. Amino acids: CAWSGGTSGETDTQYF. The variable domain in full, completed from reference TRBV30 and TRBJ2-3, reads SQTIHQWPATLVQPVGSPLSLECTVEGTSNPNLYWYRQAAGRGLQLLFYSVGIGQISSEVPQNLSASRPQDRQFILSSKKLLLSDSGFYLCAWSGGTSGETDTQYFGPGTRLTVL.

This clonotype has only a few counts. The CDR3 coding sequence is TGTGCCAGCAGCCACCAACTAGCGGGGGGGCAGGACAATGAGCAGTTCTTC. Amino acid sequence: CASSHQLAGGQDNEQFF. The V call is TRBV3-1, the J call TRBJ2-1; 13 bases map to TRBD2. The germline CDR1 and CDR2 sequences are LGHDT and YNNKEL (reference sequence). CDR3 length: 17 residues. V shed 3 bases and J 5 bases; nucleotides not matched to a gene: 7.

This clonotype was observed many times. The gene calls are TRBV12-3 or TRBV12-4 and TRBJ2-7; D gene uncertain. Trimming stripped 1 base from V and 5 bases from J, with 9 bases between. This CDR3 has 13 residues. Here the CDR3 reads CASSLGGNDEQYF. In nucleotides, the CDR3 is TGTGCCAGCAGTTTAGGTGGGAATGACGAGCAGTACTTC.

This clonotype was observed a few times. The chain has TRBV7-2 and TRBJ2-3; D unclear. Germline values: CDR1 SGHTA, CDR2 FQGNSA. The V and J ends lost 6 bases and 2 bases respectively, with 12 bases between them. CDR3 length: 14 residues. The CDR3 loop reads CASRSPTNTDTQYF. CDR3 nucleotide sequence: TGTGCCAGCAGAAGCCCTACTAACACAGATACGCAGTATTTT.

The V gene is TRBV19, the J gene TRBJ1-2, with a tentative D call TRBD1 (5 bases). The germline V gene encodes CDR1 LNHDA and CDR2 SQIVND (reference sequence). This CDR3 comprises 14 residues. V lost 3 bases to trimming and J lost 7 bases, with 15 bases between them. The chain's CDR3 is CASSIAGMAAGYTF. The CDR3, as DNA: TGTGCCAGTAGTATCGCAGGGATGGCTGCTGGCTACACCTTC.

V is TRBV12-3 or TRBV12-4 and J is TRBJ1-6, with D possibly matching TRBD1 (5 bases). The CDR3 sequence is 14 residues long. V was trimmed by 5 bases and J by 9 bases, leaving 14 bases between them. The DNA of the CDR3 is TGTGCCAGCAGTCCGAATCCCGGGGCTTCACCCCTCCACTTT. Translating gives CASSPNPGASPLHF.